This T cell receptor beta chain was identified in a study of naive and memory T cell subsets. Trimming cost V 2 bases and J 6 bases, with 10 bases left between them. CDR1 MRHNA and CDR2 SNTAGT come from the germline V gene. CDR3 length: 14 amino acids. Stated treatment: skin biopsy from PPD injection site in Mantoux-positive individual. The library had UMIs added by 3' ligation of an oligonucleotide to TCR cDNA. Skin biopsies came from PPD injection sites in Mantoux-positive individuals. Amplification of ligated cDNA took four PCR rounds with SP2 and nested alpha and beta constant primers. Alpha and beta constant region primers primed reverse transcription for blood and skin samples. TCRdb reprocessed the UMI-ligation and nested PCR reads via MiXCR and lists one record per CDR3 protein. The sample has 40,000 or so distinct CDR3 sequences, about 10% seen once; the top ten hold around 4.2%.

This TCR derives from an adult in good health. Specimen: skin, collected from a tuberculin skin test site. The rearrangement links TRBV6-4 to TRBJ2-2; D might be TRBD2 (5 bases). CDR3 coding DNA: TGTGCCAGCAGTGACGACGGGATGGCCGGGGAGCTGTTTTTT. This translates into CASSDDGMAGELFF.